Each of the 31 T cell receptor beta chains below was sequenced from the same sample in a study of identical twins. TCRdb reanalysed the 5' RACE reads using MiXCR and keeps one entry per CDR3 protein. The repertoire has 400,000 to 550,000 distinct CDR3 sequences, around 20% of them found once; the top ten carry roughly 0.91%. These data were likewise used in another study, on T cells expressing NK-cell markers.

Sequencing used CD4+ T cells sorted from blood. The source is a woman between 18 and 29 years old in good health.

The CDR3 protein is CASSEGQGNNQPQHF. The CDR3 DNA follows: TGTGCCAGCAGTGAGGGGCAGGGAAACAATCAGCCCCAGCATTTT. J is TRBJ1-5 and V is TRBV2; perhaps TRBD1 as D (5 bases). Between the trimmed V and J ends, which lost 3 bases and 3 bases, there was a span of 12 bases. The CDR3 totals 15 residues. CDR1 and CDR2 (germline): SNHLY, FYNNEI.

On this clonotype itself: One end of the junction is discordant with germline, which a read error may explain. V is TRBV20-1 and J is TRBJ1-1; D uncertain. Germline-derived CDR1 and CDR2 are DFQATT and SNEGSKA (reference sequence). The CDR3 extends over 11 amino acids. The CDR3 DNA reads as TGCAGTGCCGCACCGAACACTGAAGCTCTCTTT. Protein product: CSAAPNTEALF.

The chain combines TRBV5-6 with TRBJ2-7; 8 nucleotides align to TRBD1. The CDR3 has 12 amino acids. V trimming: 7 bases; J trimming: 2 bases; junction bases outside the gene matches: 2. Germline V gene lookup returns CDR1 SGHDT and CDR2 YYEEEE. The CDR3 sequence is CASRQGPYEQYF. The CDR3 DNA sequence: TGTGCCAGCCGACAGGGGCCCTACGAGCAGTACTTC.

The sample holds a few counts of this clonotype. J is TRBJ1-1 and V is TRBV20-1; D is undetermined. CDR3 size: 16 residues. Germline V gene sequence: CDR1 DFQATT, CDR2 SNEGSKA (reference sequence). V was shortened by 8 bases and J by 0 bases, with 22 bases between the two germline ends. The CDR3 reads CSIPRLDPAMNTEAFF. CDR3 in DNA: TGCAGTATCCCCAGATTGGATCCAGCAATGAACACTGAAGCTTTCTTT.

This clonotype was seen only a few times. The chain combines TRBV11-3 with TRBJ2-1; 12 bases match TRBD2. This CDR3 region has 16 residues. Unmatched junction bases numbered 9, after V lost 5 bases and J lost 7 bases. CDR1 is SGHNT and CDR2 is YENEEA in the germline V gene. CDR3 protein: CASSVRLAGVRNEQFF. The CDR3 region has the DNA TGTGCCAGCAGCGTGAGACTAGCGGGGGTTAGGAATGAGCAGTTCTTC.

The chain recombines TRBV5-4 with TRBJ1-2, with D possibly TRBD1 on 6 matching bases. Germline CDR1 and CDR2: SGHNT and YYREEE (reference sequence). This CDR3 comprises 14 residues. V lost 0 bases and J 4 bases, leaving 10 bases between the germline ends. The chain's CDR3 is CASSLEAGAYGYTF. The DNA of the CDR3 is TGTGCCAGCAGCTTGGAGGCAGGGGCCTATGGCTACACCTTC.

This clonotype has only a few counts. The J gene is TRBJ1-1, the V gene TRBV29-1; a weak D match, TRBD1 (5 bases). There are 15 residues in the CDR3. Trimming cost V 7 bases and J 1 base, with 19 bases left between them. The germline V gene encodes CDR1 SQVTM and CDR2 ANQGSEA. As DNA, the CDR3 is TGCAGCGGAGGACGCAGCGGGGGATCGAACACTGAAGCTTTCTTT. It specifies CSGGRSGGSNTEAFF.

The chain uses TRBV7-2 and TRBJ1-1, with 9 bases aligning to TRBD1. Per the germline V gene, CDR1 is SGHTA and CDR2 is FQGNSA. CDR3 size: 15 residues. J was trimmed by 6 bases and V by 6 bases; bases with no gene match: 11. The CDR3 DNA sequence: TGTGCCAGCAGGAGGTGGGGGACAGGGCGGGCTGAAGCTTTCTTT. Its translation: CASRRWGTGRAEAFF.

This clonotype was counted only a few times. The gene calls are TRBV9 and TRBJ2-5; 7 bases line up with TRBD1. Looked up from germline, CDR1 is SGDLS and CDR2 is YYNGEE. The CDR3 consists of 15 residues. Trimming removed 0 bases from V and 4 bases from J; junction bases left unmatched: 6. DNA for the CDR3: TGTGCCAGCAGCGTAGAGACAGGGTCCGGAGAGACCCAGTACTTC. As protein: CASSVETGSGETQYF.

The chain couples TRBV4-1 to TRBJ2-7; TRBD2 matches 8 bases. This CDR3 is built from 16 residues. Per the germline V gene, CDR1 is MGHRA and CDR2 is YSYEKL. Germline trimming cut 3 bases from V and 1 base from J; bases unmatched to any gene: 8. CDR3 loop: CASSQAPSGYSYEQYF. The CDR3 region has the DNA TGCGCCAGCAGCCAGGCCCCTAGCGGGTATTCCTACGAGCAGTACTTC.

This clonotype has a handful of counts. The chain joins TRBV20-1 to TRBJ2-2; TRBD1 aligns across 7 bases. Germline V CDR1 and CDR2: DFQATT, SNEGSKA (reference sequence). The V gene end was trimmed by 4 bases and the J gene end by 7 bases; junction bases not matched to a gene: 6. This CDR3 is 13 amino acids long. CDR3 DNA: TGCAGTGCTACTACAGGGGTTGACGGGGAGCTGTTTTTT. Protein: CSATTGVDGELFF.

The chain uses TRBV9 and TRBJ2-3, with TRBD2 matching 7 bases. The germline CDR1 and CDR2 sequences are SGDLS and YYNGEE. The V segment lost 1 base and the J segment 7 bases; nucleotides outside the gene matches: 15. The CDR3 sequence is 17 residues long. The CDR3 sequence: CASSVRGEGPSLNTQYF. CDR3 DNA sequence: TGTGCCAGCAGCGTACGTGGGGAGGGCCCATCATTAAATACGCAGTATTTT.

This chain joins TRBV9 and TRBJ2-7, with 11 positions matching TRBD2. V shed 0 bases and J 3 bases; nucleotides not matched to a gene: 2. CDR3 size: 15 residues. Germline V gene data show CDR1 as SGDLS and CDR2 as YYNGEE. The CDR3 bases are TGTGCCAGCAGCGTAGACCTAGCGGGGGGCTACGAGCAGTACTTC. Residues: CASSVDLAGGYEQYF. Full variable domain (rest looked up from reference TRBV9 and TRBJ2-7): DSGVTQTPKHLITATGQRVTLRCSPRSGDLSVYWYQQSLDQGLQFLIQYYNGEERAKGNILERFSAQQFPDLHSELNLSSLELGDSALYFCASSVDLAGGYEQYFGPGTRLTVT.

The chain joins TRBV12-3 or TRBV12-4 to TRBJ2-1; 8 positions agree with TRBD2. The CDR3 length is 17 residues. J lost 3 bases, V lost 7 bases, and 14 bases had no gene match. The DNA for the CDR3 is TGTGCCAGCACCTCCCCAGCGGGGGCGCGTAACTACAATGAGCAGTTCTTC. This gives the protein CASTSPAGARNYNEQFF.

The V and J genes are TRBV12-3 or TRBV12-4 and TRBJ2-3; no definite D call. The CDR3 spans 14 residues. Trimming left V 4 bases short and J 1 base short, with 9 bases between. The CDR3 loop reads CASSYRLGTDTQYF. CDR3 bases: TGTGCCAGCAGTTATCGACTGGGCACAGATACGCAGTATTTT.

V is TRBV9 and J is TRBJ2-7; D unclear. Germline assignment: CDR1 SGDLS and CDR2 YYNGEE. CDR3 length equals 15 residues. V lost 4 bases, J lost 5 bases, and 19 bases lay in between. The CDR3 here is CASSRAQTSPHEQYF. CDR3 sequence (DNA): TGTGCCAGCAGCCGCGCCCAAACGTCTCCTCACGAGCAGTACTTC.

This chain connects TRBV27 to TRBJ2-7, with 9 bases aligning to TRBD1. V was pared by 6 bases and J by 7 bases, with 4 bases of the junction left unmatched. CDR3 length: 12 amino acids. Germline V CDR1 and CDR2: MNHEY, SMNVEV (reference sequence). CDR3 DNA: TGTGCCAGCAGACAGGGGGCAGGAGAGCAGTACTTC. Its protein product is CASRQGAGEQYF.

In its sample, this clonotype was seen a few times. V usage is TRBV20-1 and J usage is TRBJ2-7, with D perhaps matching TRBD2 (6 bases). The CDR3 is 14 amino acids. The germline V and J ends were trimmed by 2 bases and 1 base, with 12 bases remaining between them. Germline-derived CDR1 and CDR2 are DFQATT and SNEGSKA (reference sequence). CDR3 sequence reads: CSARIGGRSYEQYF. The CDR3, as DNA: TGCAGTGCTAGAATTGGGGGGAGGTCCTACGAGCAGTACTTC.

In nucleotides, the CDR3 is TGCGCCAGCAGTCAGAGGACCCAGAACTTCTATGGCTACACCTTC. This codes for CASSQRTQNFYGYTF. This sequence joins TRBV23-1 and TRBJ1-2; D unresolved. TRBV23-1 is an ORF; its function is uncertain. This CDR3 region has 15 residues. V was clipped by 3 bases and J by 4 bases, with 15 bases between them.

This clonotype was detected only a few times. The chain links TRBV5-5 to TRBJ1-1; D is perhaps TRBD1 (6 bases). Between the trimmed V and J ends, which lost 2 bases and 3 bases, there was a span of 14 bases. The CDR3 contains 15 residues. Per germline, CDR1 SGHKS and CDR2 YYEKEE (reference sequence). The CDR3 reads CASSFRTAKDTEAFF. In DNA, the CDR3 is TGTGCCAGCAGCTTTCGGACAGCAAAGGACACTGAAGCTTTCTTT. Based on the CDR3 plus reference TRBV5-5 and TRBJ1-1, the full variable domain is DAGVTQSPTHLIKTRGQQVTLRCSPISGHKSVSWYQQVLGQGPQFIFQYYEKEERGRGNFPDRFSARQFPNYSSELNVNALLLGDSALYLCASSFRTAKDTEAFFGQGTRLTVV.

The chain couples TRBV6-1 to TRBJ1-1; 10 nucleotides line up with TRBD1. From germline, CDR1 is MNHNS and CDR2 SASEGT. The length of the CDR3 is 15 residues. J was trimmed by 7 bases and V by 6 bases; bases with no gene match: 11. In DNA form, the CDR3 reads TGTGCCAGCAGCGCTGGACAGGGGGAACTCCTTGAAGCTTTCTTT. The encoded protein is CASSAGQGELLEAFF.

This clonotype has ten or more counts. This chain connects TRBV11-2 to TRBJ1-2; the match to TRBD1 covers 9 bases. V shed 5 bases, J shed 5 bases, and the junction held 3 bases outside the gene matches. Germline V lookup: CDR1 SGHAT, CDR2 FQNNGV. CDR3 length: 13 residues. DNA for the CDR3: TGTGCCAGCAGCGTTGGACAGGGGTATGGCTACACCTTC. Translated: CASSVGQGYGYTF.

This clonotype was seen only a few times. This chain links TRBV20-1 with TRBJ2-2; D may be TRBD2 (5 bases). CDR3 length equals 14 residues. Trimming pared 3 bases from V and 6 bases from J, leaving 14 bases between. The germline V gene encodes CDR1 DFQATT and CDR2 SNEGSKA (reference sequence). The CDR3 DNA sequence: TGCAGTGCTAGGGCCCCTAGCTCTGCCGGGGAGCTGTTTTTT. It specifies CSARAPSSAGELFF.

CDR3 protein: CASSFEFRDAGGNGYTF. The CDR3 DNA follows: TGTGCCAGCAGCTTCGAGTTTCGGGACGCCGGAGGGAATGGCTACACCTTC. The J gene is TRBJ1-2, the V gene TRBV5-5; tentatively, D is TRBD1 (5 bases). The CDR3 length is 17 residues. With 2 bases removed from V and 6 bases from J, the gap between germline ends came to 23 bases. The V gene's germline CDR1 is SGHKS and CDR2 YYEKEE (reference sequence). Based on the CDR3 plus reference TRBV5-5 and TRBJ1-2, the full variable domain is DAGVTQSPTHLIKTRGQQVTLRCSPISGHKSVSWYQQVLGQGPQFIFQYYEKEERGRGNFPDRFSARQFPNYSSELNVNALLLGDSALYLCASSFEFRDAGGNGYTFGSGTRLTVV.

V usage is TRBV20-1 and J usage is TRBJ2-1; perhaps TRBD2 as D (6 bases). Germline CDR1 and CDR2: DFQATT and SNEGSKA (reference sequence). The CDR3 runs to 13 residues. Trimming stripped 8 bases from V and 4 bases from J, with 15 bases between. This chain's CDR3 is CSCRDSAYNEQFF. DNA for the CDR3: TGCAGTTGCCGGGACTCCGCATACAATGAGCAGTTCTTC.

As to this clonotype: A much larger clone lies one base from this, so it may be a read error. The chain combines TRBV5-1 with TRBJ2-3; D unresolved. From germline, CDR1 is SGHRS and CDR2 YFSETQ. CDR3 length: 12 residues. DNA for the CDR3: TGCGCCATCAGCTTACAATGGGAAACGCAGTATTTT. Amino acids: CAISLQWETQYF.

The J gene is TRBJ2-2, the V gene TRBV30; D unclear. Germline values: CDR1 GTSNPN, CDR2 SVGIG (reference sequence). The CDR3 is made up of 11 amino acids. Trimming cost V 0 bases and J 7 bases, with 3 bases left between them. CDR3 nucleotide sequence: TGTGCCTGGAGTGTGAACGGGGAGCTGTTTTTT. Encoded protein: CAWSVNGELFF.

This clonotype was observed a few times. V usage is TRBV4-1 and J usage is TRBJ2-1; 7 bases map to TRBD1. Germline CDR1 reads MGHRA; CDR2 reads YSYEKL. The CDR3 runs to 16 residues. The trim removed 3 bases at V and 3 bases at J, leaving 8 bases unmatched. The CDR3: CASSQDSGGIYNEQFF. In nucleotides, the CDR3 is TGCGCCAGCAGCCAGGACTCAGGGGGAATCTACAATGAGCAGTTCTTC.

V gene TRBV5-1 combines with J gene TRBJ2-7; D uncertain. Germline loops: CDR1 SGHRS, CDR2 YFSETQ. The CDR3 sequence is 13 residues long. Trimming took 3 bases from V and 2 from J, leaving 9 bases between them. The CDR3 nucleotides are TGCGCCAGCAGCTACGGATTGACCTACGAGCAGTACTTC. Amino acids: CASSYGLTYEQYF.

This clonotype was detected a few times. The chain carries TRBV2 and TRBJ2-7; 15 bases agree with TRBD2. Trimming cost V 4 bases and J 2 bases; bases outside gene matches: 3. The CDR3 has 16 residues. Per germline, CDR1 SNHLY and CDR2 FYNNEI. In DNA, the CDR3 is TGTGCCAGCAGTGCCGGGACTAGCGGGGGGCCCTACGAGCAGTACTTC. This gives the protein CASSAGTSGGPYEQYF.

The V and J genes are TRBV20-1 and TRBJ2-1, with D perhaps matching TRBD1 or TRBD2 (5 bases each). CDR1 and CDR2 from the germline V gene are DFQATT and SNEGSKA (reference sequence). The germline V and J ends were trimmed by 3 bases and 5 bases, with 14 bases remaining between them. CDR3 length equals 14 residues. CDR3 protein: CSARTGRRNNEQFF. Here the CDR3 DNA reads TGCAGTGCTAGGACGGGGCGGAGGAACAATGAGCAGTTCTTC.